These T cell receptor beta chains were read from a single sample in a study of Graves' ophthalmopathy and Graves' hyperthyroidism. TCRdb fed the multiplex PCR reads into MiXCR, producing one record per CDR3 protein. The sample lists some 1.1 million distinct CDR3 sequences, less than 45% occurring once. Input material: peripheral blood or thyroid tissue (not recorded which). All receptors come from an adult man with Graves' hyperthyroidism. Each CDR3 is given without its conserved first and last residue. The order of the fields is J gene, V gene, CDR3 protein.

j_gene: TRBJ1-2; v_gene: TRBV29-1; CDR3aa: SVDPDRLGYGYT
j_gene: TRBJ2-7; v_gene: TRBV25-1; CDR3aa: ASSETWTGGEQY
j_gene: TRBJ1-1; v_gene: TRBV20-1; CDR3aa: SASLTGANTEAF
j_gene: TRBJ2-7; v_gene: TRBV10-2; CDR3aa: ASSELDGRVEQY
j_gene: TRBJ2-6; v_gene: TRBV11-2; CDR3aa: ASSAHFSGANVLT
j_gene: TRBJ2-5; v_gene: TRBV9; CDR3aa: ASSVQGIETQY
j_gene: TRBJ2-7; v_gene: TRBV15; CDR3aa: ATGASGGAEYEQY
j_gene: TRBJ2-5; v_gene: TRBV20-1; CDR3aa: SARDVRGRVETQY
j_gene: TRBJ1-2; v_gene: TRBV7-6; CDR3aa: ASSFVGGVYGYT
j_gene: TRBJ1-2; v_gene: TRBV25-1; CDR3aa: ASSEGSGGAVDGYT
j_gene: TRBJ2-5; v_gene: TRBV7-8; CDR3aa: ASSQGRQSSQRTQY
j_gene: TRBJ2-2; v_gene: TRBV6-1; CDR3aa: AISQHPRGRGTGELF
j_gene: TRBJ1-1; v_gene: TRBV19; CDR3aa: ASSILRQKNTEAF
j_gene: TRBJ1-5; v_gene: TRBV6-1; CDR3aa: ASRGTGQGANQPQH
j_gene: TRBJ2-2; v_gene: TRBV7-2; CDR3aa: ASSLEGTGTTNTGELF
j_gene: TRBJ2-7; v_gene: TRBV15; CDR3aa: ATSSWGQVKSYEQY
j_gene: TRBJ2-2; v_gene: TRBV29-1; CDR3aa: SVRSGRGNTGELF
j_gene: TRBJ1-4; v_gene: TRBV7-9; CDR3aa: ASGRTGGDEKLF
j_gene: TRBJ2-7; v_gene: TRBV7-8; CDR3aa: ASSLASGKSMYEQY
j_gene: TRBJ1-2; v_gene: TRBV27; CDR3aa: ASSLSGTGNYGYT
j_gene: TRBJ2-7; v_gene: TRBV7-9; CDR3aa: ASSRGGVEQY
j_gene: TRBJ1-1; v_gene: TRBV29-1; CDR3aa: SYSRDGNTEAF
j_gene: TRBJ2-7; v_gene: TRBV7-2; CDR3aa: ASSLALRPYEQY
j_gene: TRBJ1-2; v_gene: TRBV10-2; CDR3aa: ASSQNPRDPIGGYT
j_gene: TRBJ2-5; v_gene: TRBV7-9; CDR3aa: ASSIDGVGQPQY
j_gene: TRBJ1-6; v_gene: TRBV29-1; CDR3aa: SVVARDGAGSSYNSPLH
j_gene: TRBJ1-5; v_gene: TRBV6-1; CDR3aa: ASSEMAGQPQH
j_gene: TRBJ2-2; v_gene: TRBV2; CDR3aa: ASNNAGELF
j_gene: TRBJ1-1; v_gene: TRBV10-3; CDR3aa: AISEDRDEAF
j_gene: TRBJ2-7; v_gene: TRBV7-8; CDR3aa: ASSLFSAPSGGPSSPEQY
j_gene: TRBJ2-5; v_gene: TRBV6-6; CDR3aa: ASRPGGESETQY
j_gene: TRBJ2-7; v_gene: TRBV9; CDR3aa: ASSHRDYGEEQY
j_gene: TRBJ2-7; v_gene: TRBV7-2; CDR3aa: AWSGGGSHEQY
j_gene: TRBJ2-5; v_gene: TRBV29-1; CDR3aa: SAETLQETQY
j_gene: TRBJ2-7; v_gene: TRBV6-5; CDR3aa: ASSYSKTGYSYEQY
j_gene: TRBJ2-7; v_gene: TRBV7-9; CDR3aa: ASSLVTAATYEQY
j_gene: TRBJ2-7; v_gene: TRBV6-2/TRBV6-3; CDR3aa: ASSQGTGVGEQY
j_gene: TRBJ2-7; v_gene: TRBV10-3; CDR3aa: AISYGLNRSYEQY
j_gene: TRBJ1-1; v_gene: TRBV29-1; CDR3aa: SVWDRGTAEAF
j_gene: TRBJ1-5; v_gene: TRBV24-1; CDR3aa: ATSDPAVPRH
j_gene: TRBJ2-3; v_gene: TRBV29-1; CDR3aa: SVPPVAGNTQY
j_gene: TRBJ1-2; v_gene: TRBV7-9; CDR3aa: ASRTGQGENYGYT
j_gene: TRBJ2-1; v_gene: TRBV25-1; CDR3aa: ASSSLGSEGNEQF
j_gene: TRBJ2-5; v_gene: TRBV15; CDR3aa: ATSRVPGRETQY